This passage covers 28 T cell receptor beta chains from one sample sequenced in a study of T cells expressing NK-cell markers (dated by TCRdb to the early 2020s). Library preparation employed 5' RACE. The sequencer was an Illumina HiSeq 2000. TCRdb reprocessed the reads into one record per CDR3 protein sequence, lacking DNA. The record for this sample contains some 300,000 distinct CDR3 sequences. About 0.4% of the sample belongs to the ten largest clones. Sequencing used blood T cells: a sorted CD56 or NKG2C T cell subset, CD4+ or CD8+ T cells, or bulk PBMC T cells (not recorded which). The receptors here all came from a man younger than 35 in good health. Donor details come from another sample of the same person, matched by shared clones.

The V call is TRBV19, the J call TRBJ1-1. Germline lookup yields CDR1 LNHDA and CDR2 SQIVND (reference sequence). The CDR3 runs 15 residues. The CDR3 is CASSMGGGVDTEAFF.

The gene calls are TRBV12-5 and TRBJ2-1; TCRdb's D gene call, TRBD2, goes unchecked for lack of DNA. The CDR3 totals 21 residues. CDR1 and CDR2 (germline): LGHNT, FRNRAP. The CDR3 sequence: CASGLPASGRLPGPSYNEQFF.

V and J are TRBV5-1 and TRBJ2-7; the TRBD1 assignment by TCRdb is unverifiable without DNA. From germline, CDR1 is SGHRS and CDR2 YFSETQ. The CDR3 contains 14 residues. The CDR3 region is CASSLGTDPLEQYF.

The chain employs TRBV20-1 and TRBJ1-4; TCRdb's assignment of TRBD1 cannot be checked, as there is no DNA. Germline CDR1 and CDR2: DFQATT and SNEGSKA (reference sequence). This CDR3 is 18 amino acids long. CDR3 amino acids: CSARKLSGLGQGNEKLFF.

CDR3 sequence reads: CSASGLTREGHNEQFF. The chain employs TRBV20-1 and TRBJ2-1; TCRdb's D gene call, TRBD2, goes unchecked for lack of DNA. CDR1 and CDR2 from the germline V gene are DFQATT and SNEGSKA (reference sequence). CDR3 length equals 16 residues.

The chain links TRBV29-1 to TRBJ2-5; the D call from TCRdb, TRBD1, cannot be confirmed without DNA. This CDR3 contains 16 residues. Germline CDR1 and CDR2: SQVTM and ANQGSEA. The CDR3 region is CSVHPDSSRDGETQYF.

The chain carries TRBV7-8 and TRBJ2-2; the TCRdb call, TRBD2, lacks DNA for checking. CDR1 is SGHVS and CDR2 is FQNEAQ in the germline V gene. The CDR3 sequence is 15 residues long. CDR3 sequence reads: CASSRTSANTGELFF.

The rearrangement joins TRBV4-1 to TRBJ2-5. The CDR3 consists of 14 residues. Germline-derived CDR1 and CDR2 are MGHRA and YSYEKL. This CDR3 is CASSHPHGQETQYF.

The chain uses TRBV6-1 and TRBJ2-7; TCRdb calls TRBD1, which cannot be checked without DNA. CDR3 size: 13 residues. Germline V CDR1 and CDR2: MNHNS, SASEGT. CDR3 residues: CASSAKQGAVQYF.

The V call is TRBV7-9, the J call TRBJ2-1. Germline CDR1 reads SEHNR; CDR2 reads FQNEAQ (reference sequence). This CDR3 contains 15 residues. CDR3 region: CASRPTSSSYNEQFF. Full variable domain (rest looked up from reference TRBV7-9 and TRBJ2-1): DTGVSQNPRHKITKRGQNVTFRCDPISEHNRLYWYRQTLGQGPEFLTYFQNEAQLEKSRLLSDRFSAERPKGSFSTLEIQRTEQGDSAMYLCASRPTSSSYNEQFFGPGTRLTVL.

The V and J genes are TRBV19 and TRBJ2-2; TCRdb calls TRBD1, which cannot be checked without DNA. Germline V lookup: CDR1 LNHDA, CDR2 SQIVND (reference sequence). The CDR3 contains 15 residues. This CDR3 is CASSPRTGATGELFF.

The V call is TRBV7-9, the J call TRBJ2-2. Germline lookup yields CDR1 SEHNR and CDR2 FQNEAQ (reference sequence). There are 13 residues in the CDR3. Here the CDR3 reads CASSPPKSGELFF.

The J gene is TRBJ2-5, the V gene TRBV7-2; absent DNA, TCRdb's TRBD1 call cannot be checked. Germline-derived CDR1 and CDR2 are SGHTA and FQGNSA. The CDR3 spans 16 residues. CDR3 amino acids: CASSLVRTAYQETQYF.

The V gene is TRBV10-3, the J gene TRBJ2-3; TCRdb picks TRBD1, but there is no DNA to check that call. This CDR3 spans 13 amino acids. From germline, CDR1 is ENHRY and CDR2 SYGVKD. Here the CDR3 reads CAIQQGAADTQYF.

The chain recombines TRBV20-1 with TRBJ2-3; TCRdb lists TRBD2, though no DNA is available to test this call. The length of the CDR3 is 15 residues. The V gene's germline CDR1 is DFQATT and CDR2 SNEGSKA (reference sequence). CDR3 loop: CSARGASGGSNTQYF.

CDR3 region: CAWSVSSGSWVTGELFF. V is TRBV30 and J is TRBJ2-2. The CDR3 spans 17 residues. Germline-derived CDR1 and CDR2 are GTSNPN and SVGIG (reference sequence).

This chain joins TRBV5-6 and TRBJ2-1. In germline, CDR1 is SGHDT, CDR2 YYEEEE. The CDR3 spans 15 residues. The CDR3 here is CASSSRGRWYNEQFF.

This chain connects TRBV7-2 to TRBJ2-7; there is no DNA to check the TCRdb D call of TRBD2. Germline CDR1 reads SGHTA; CDR2 reads FQGNSA. The CDR3 is made up of 15 amino acids. The CDR3 is CASSLAAAGFHEQYF.

The V and J genes are TRBV6-1 and TRBJ2-1; TCRdb's assignment of TRBD1 cannot be checked, as there is no DNA. The CDR3 runs 16 residues. CDR1 and CDR2 (germline): MNHNS, SASEGT. The CDR3 loop is CASQSSTGWPYNEQFF.

The chain carries TRBV20-1 and TRBJ2-3; there is no DNA to check the TCRdb D call of TRBD1. Germline V gene data show CDR1 as DFQATT and CDR2 as SNEGSKA (reference sequence). This CDR3 is built from 18 residues. The CDR3 protein is CSARDTSGSYRGAGTQYF.

V and J are TRBV15 and TRBJ1-1; the TCRdb D gene call, TRBD1, has no DNA to confirm it. This CDR3 is built from 14 residues. CDR1 LNHNV and CDR2 YYDKDF come from the germline V gene (reference sequence). CDR3 sequence: CATSPLDMSTEAFF.

The rearrangement uses TRBV10-3 and TRBJ2-5; TCRdb calls TRBD2, which cannot be checked without DNA. Germline CDR1 is ENHRY and CDR2 is SYGVKD. The CDR3 spans 14 residues. The chain's CDR3 is CAISDWREKETQYF.

The rearrangement links TRBV5-1 to TRBJ2-1; the D gene TCRdb calls, TRBD2, cannot be checked with no DNA. CDR3 length: 14 amino acids. CDR1 is SGHRS, CDR2 YFSETQ, per germline. The CDR3 spells CASSTRTSGRAKFF.

The chain links TRBV20-1 to TRBJ2-1; TCRdb's assignment of TRBD2 cannot be checked, as there is no DNA. CDR1 DFQATT and CDR2 SNEGSKA come from the germline V gene (reference sequence). The CDR3 consists of 14 residues. CDR3: CSAEGAGGGNEQFF.

The chain couples TRBV4-1 to TRBJ2-1. Per the germline V gene, CDR1 is MGHRA and CDR2 is YSYEKL. This CDR3 has 11 amino acids. CDR3 sequence: CASSHEDEQFF.

The chain couples TRBV29-1 to TRBJ2-1; there is no DNA to check the TCRdb D call of TRBD1. The germline gives CDR1 SQVTM, CDR2 ANQGSEA. This CDR3 has 14 amino acids. CDR3 sequence: CSGEGGQGAYEQFF.

The chain combines TRBV4-2 with TRBJ2-4; the TRBD1 assignment by TCRdb is unverifiable without DNA. The CDR3 runs 14 residues. Germline assignment: CDR1 LGHNA and CDR2 YNFKEQ. CDR3 in amino acids: CASSQDRGAGFRYF.

The chain combines TRBV20-1 with TRBJ2-3. The germline gives CDR1 DFQATT, CDR2 SNEGSKA (reference sequence). This CDR3 region has 16 residues. The CDR3 sequence is CSARDEKRSSSDTQYF.